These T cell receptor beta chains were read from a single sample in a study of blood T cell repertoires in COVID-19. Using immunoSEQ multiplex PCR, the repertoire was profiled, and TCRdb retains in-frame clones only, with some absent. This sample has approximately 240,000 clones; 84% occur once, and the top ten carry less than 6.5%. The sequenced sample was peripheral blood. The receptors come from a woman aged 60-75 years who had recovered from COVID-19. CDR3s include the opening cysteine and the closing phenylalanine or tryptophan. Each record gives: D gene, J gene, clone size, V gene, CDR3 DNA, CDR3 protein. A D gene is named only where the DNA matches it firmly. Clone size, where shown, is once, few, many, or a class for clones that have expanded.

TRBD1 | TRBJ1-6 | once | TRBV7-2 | TGTGCCAGCAGCTTGCTGGGACAGGGGAATCCCTATAATTCACCCCTCCACTTT | CASSLLGQGNPYNSPLHF
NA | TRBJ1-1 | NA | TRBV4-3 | TGCGCCAGCAGCCAAGAGGAAGGTGGGGCTGACACTGAAGCTTTCTTT | CASSQEEGGADTEAFF
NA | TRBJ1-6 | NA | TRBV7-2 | TGTGCCAGCAGCTTAAGCCGGTTGGTAGTCCTCTCCTATAATTCACCCCTCCACTTT | CASSLSRLVVLSYNSPLHF
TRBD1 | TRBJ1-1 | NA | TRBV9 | TGTGCCAGCAGCCCCAGGGGGGCGCAGGGTGCTGAAGCTTTCTTT | CASSPRGAQGAEAFF
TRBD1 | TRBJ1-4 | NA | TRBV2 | TGTGCCAGCATCACAGGGGGGGCAACTAATGAAAAACTGTTTTTT | CASITGGATNEKLFF
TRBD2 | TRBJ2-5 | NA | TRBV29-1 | TGCAGTAGTGGGACTAGCGGGGCAGAGACCCAGTACTTC | CSSGTSGAETQYF
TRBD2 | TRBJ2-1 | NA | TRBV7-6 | TGTGCCAGCAGCCCACGCGGGGGGGCCTCCTACAATGAGCAGTTCTTC | CASSPRGGASYNEQFF
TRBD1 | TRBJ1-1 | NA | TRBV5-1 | TGCGCCAGCAGATATCAGGGGGATACTGAAGCTTTCTTT | CASRYQGDTEAFF
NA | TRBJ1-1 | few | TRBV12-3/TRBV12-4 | TGTGCCAGCAGTCCAGTCCAGAACACTGAAGCTTTCTTT | CASSPVQNTEAFF
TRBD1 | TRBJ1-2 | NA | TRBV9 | TGTGCCAGCAGCGTAACCGGGACAGGGAACTATGGCTACACCTTC | CASSVTGTGNYGYTF
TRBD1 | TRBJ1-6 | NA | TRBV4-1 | TGCGCCAGCAGCCAACCAAGGACAGGGGTGAATTCACCCCTCCACTTT | CASSQPRTGVNSPLHF
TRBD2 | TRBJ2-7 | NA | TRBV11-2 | TGTGCCAGCAGCTTATCCCTAGCGGGGGAGAACGAGCAGTACTTC | CASSLSLAGENEQYF
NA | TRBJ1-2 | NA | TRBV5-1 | TGCGCCAGCAGCTTGGGAGCCAGGGTTGGCTACACCTTC | CASSLGARVGYTF
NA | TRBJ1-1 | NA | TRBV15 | TGTGCCACCAGCAGGGCCGGCGGGGTGGGCACTGAAGCTTTCTTT | CATSRAGGVGTEAFF
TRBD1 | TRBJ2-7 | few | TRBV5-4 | TGTGCCAGCAGCCCCAGGGACAGGCCCCCGTACGAGCAGTACTTC | CASSPRDRPPYEQYF
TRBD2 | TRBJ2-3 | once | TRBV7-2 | TGTGCCAGCAGCTCCGGGGGGAGCGCAGATACGCAGTATTTT | CASSSGGSADTQYF
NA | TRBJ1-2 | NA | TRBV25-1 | TGTGCCAGCAGTCCCCCGGGGGGCGTCCTCTATGGCTACACCTTC | CASSPPGGVLYGYTF
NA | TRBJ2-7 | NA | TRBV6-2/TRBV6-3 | TGTGCCAGCAGTAATAGACAGAACGAGCAGTACTTC | CASSNRQNEQYF
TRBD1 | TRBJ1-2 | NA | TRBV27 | TGTGCCAGCAGTTCCGGGACAGGGTTTCTACGTGGCTACACCTTC | CASSSGTGFLRGYTF
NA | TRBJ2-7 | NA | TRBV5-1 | TGCGCCAGCAGCCCGGACAGCGAGCGAAACGAGCAGTACTTC | CASSPDSERNEQYF
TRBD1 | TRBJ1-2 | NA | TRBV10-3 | TGTGCCGTATCCTCGGGGACAGGGGGTTGGTACTATGGCTACACCTTC | CAVSSGTGGWYYGYTF
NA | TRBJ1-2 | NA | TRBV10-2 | TGCGCCAGCAGTGGGACAACCCAACTCTATGGCTACACCTTC | CASSGTTQLYGYTF
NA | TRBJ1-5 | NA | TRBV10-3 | TGTGCCATCAGTGACCCCAGGGGTGGCAATCAGCCCCAGCATTTT | CAISDPRGGNQPQHF
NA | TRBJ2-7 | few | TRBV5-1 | TGCGCCAGCACCCAACTAGAAGGGTCCTCCGAGCAGTACTTC | CASTQLEGSSEQYF
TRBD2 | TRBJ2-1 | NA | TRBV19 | TGTGCCAGTAGTCCAAAGACTAGCGGGGGGGCGGGTGAGCAGTTCTTC | CASSPKTSGGAGEQFF
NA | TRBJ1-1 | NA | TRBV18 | TGTGCCAGCTCACCATTGCGGGGCACTGAAGCTTTCTTT | CASSPLRGTEAFF
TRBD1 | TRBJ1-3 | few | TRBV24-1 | TGTGCCACCTATGGACAGGTGGGCATATATTTT | CATYGQVGIYF
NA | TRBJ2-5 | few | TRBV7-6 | TGTGCCAGCAGCCTGGGGGGTGGGCAGACCCAGTACTTC | CASSLGGGQTQYF
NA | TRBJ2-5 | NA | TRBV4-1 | TGCGCCAGCAGCCGCACCCCGGACTCGGGGGAGACCCAGTACTTC | CASSRTPDSGETQYF
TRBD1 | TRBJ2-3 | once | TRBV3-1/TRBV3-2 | TGTGCCAGCAGCCAGGCCGACAGGGGAGGCACAGATACGCAGTATTTT | CASSQADRGGTDTQYF
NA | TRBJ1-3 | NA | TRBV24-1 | TGTGCCACCAGACCCCCAACAGGGCCCTCTGGAAACACCATATATTTT | CATRPPTGPSGNTIYF
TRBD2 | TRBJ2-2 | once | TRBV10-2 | TGCGCCAGCAGCGACGGACTAGCAAACACCGGGGAGCTGTTTTTT | CASSDGLANTGELFF
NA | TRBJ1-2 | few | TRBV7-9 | TGTGCCAGCAGTTCGGGAACAGTCTACAACTATGGCTACACCTTC | CASSSGTVYNYGYTF
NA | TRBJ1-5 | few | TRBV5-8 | TGTGCCAGCAGCTTGGCCGCGGGGGGCCAGCCCCAGCATTTT | CASSLAAGGQPQHF
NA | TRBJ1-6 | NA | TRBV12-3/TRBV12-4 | TGTGCCAGCAGTTTAGCGCCGGGACCCCTCCACTTT | CASSLAPGPLHF
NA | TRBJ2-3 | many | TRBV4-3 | TGCGCCAGCAGCCAAGGACAGACCACAGATACGCAGTATTTT | CASSQGQTTDTQYF
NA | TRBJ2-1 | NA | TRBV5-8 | TGTGCCAGCAGCTTGGTTAGCCCTGGCTCCTACAATGAGCAGTTCTTC | CASSLVSPGSYNEQFF
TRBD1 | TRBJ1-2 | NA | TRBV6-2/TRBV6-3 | TGTGCCAGCAGTTACGCTTCGCCGGGACAGGCGGTCTATGGCTACACCTTC | CASSYASPGQAVYGYTF
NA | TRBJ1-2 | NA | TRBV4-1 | TGCGCCAGCAGCCAAGATAGATCGCAGGGGCGCATCTATGGCTACACCTTC | CASSQDRSQGRIYGYTF
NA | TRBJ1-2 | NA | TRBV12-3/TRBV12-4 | TGTGCCAGCAGCTCTAGCACTAACTATGGCTACACCTTC | CASSSSTNYGYTF
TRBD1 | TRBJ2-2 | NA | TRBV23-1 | TGCGCCAGCAGTCAATCGAAGGACAGGGGGAATGCCGGGGAGCTGTTTTTT | CASSQSKDRGNAGELFF
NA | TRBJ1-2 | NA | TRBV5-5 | TGTGCCAGCAGAATCCGGGACAACCAGTACTATGGCTACACCTTC | CASRIRDNQYYGYTF
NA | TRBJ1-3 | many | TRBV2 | TGTGCCAGCAGTGATACAGGGTTCTCTGGAAACACCATATATTTT | CASSDTGFSGNTIYF
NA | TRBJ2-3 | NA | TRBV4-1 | TGCGCCAGCAGCCAGGGGGCCTTGCCTGGCACAGATACGCAGTATTTT | CASSQGALPGTDTQYF
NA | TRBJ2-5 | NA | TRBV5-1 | TGCGCCAGCAGCTTGGACGCAGGGGTTGTTACAGAGACCCAGTACTTC | CASSLDAGVVTETQYF